Shown below are 2 T cell receptor beta chains from a single sample sequenced in a study of cytomegalovirus exposure and HLA in healthy donors. PCR involved 60 Vbeta and 13 Jbeta primers. Profiling relied on immunoSEQ multiplex PCR, and the TCRdb table lists in-frame clones only, not all of them. Of 95,000 to 100,000 clones listed, roughly 76% are singletons. The sample taken for sequencing was PBMCs. The receptors originated from a middle-aged man in good health and CMV-seronegative.

This clone was observed once. The chain joins TRBV2 to TRBJ2-6, with a tentative D call TRBD1 (5 bases). The germline V and J ends were trimmed by 4 bases and 0 bases, with 13 bases remaining between them. The germline V gene encodes CDR1 SNHLY and CDR2 FYNNEI. CDR3 length: 17 amino acids. CDR3 sequence reads: CASSVNRRRSGANVLTF. The CDR3 nucleotides read TGTGCCAGCAGTGTGAACAGGCGTCGCTCTGGGGCCAACGTCCTGACTTTC. Filled out from reference TRBV2 and TRBJ2-6, the complete variable domain reads EPEVTQTPSHQVTQMGQEVILRCVPISNHLYFYWYRQILGQKVEFLVSFYNNEISEKSEIFDDQFSVERPDGSNFTLKIRSTKLEDSAMYFCASSVNRRRSGANVLTFGAGSRLTVL.

V usage is TRBV18 and J usage is TRBJ2-3; 8 nucleotides agree with TRBD1. CDR1 is KGHSH and CDR2 is LQKENI in the germline V gene. The ends lost 3 bases at V and 1 base at J; junction bases unmatched: 6. The CDR3 length is 16 residues. CDR3 nucleotide sequence: TGTGCCAGCTCACCCCTCGGGACAGGCGGCACAGATACGCAGTATTTT. It translates to CASSPLGTGGTDTQYF.